The present T cell receptor beta chain was sequenced within a study of identical twins. Germline assignment: CDR1 DFQATT and CDR2 SNEGSKA (reference sequence). V lost 2 bases and J 4 bases, leaving 9 bases between the germline ends. The CDR3 has 13 amino acids. In TCRdb, the 5' RACE reads were re-called with MiXCR into one record per CDR3 protein. The sample lists roughly 750,000 distinct CDR3 sequences; less than 25% were seen once. General study points: There were fewer insertions in abundant cord blood beta clonotypes, but memory repertoires showed no such pattern.

As concerns this clonotype: Antigen unknown.

The data also belong to a second study, concerning T cells expressing NK-cell markers. That paper notes: Sorted T-cell subsets CD3+CD56+NKG2C+, CD3+CD56+NKG2C- and CD3+CD56-NKG2C+ were TCR beta-sequenced. Dominant NKG2C+ clonotypes were found to form roughly 1.0-7.0% of CD8+ T cells in over five donors. Also leading the CD3+CD56-NKG2C+ fraction in a handful of donors were these clonotypes.

The sample taken for sequencing was PBMCs. V is TRBV20-1 and J is TRBJ2-1; the D is unclear. This TCR came from a woman between 18 and 29 years old in good health. The CDR3 spells CSARIQLYNEQFF. DNA of the CDR3: TGCAGTGCTAGAATCCAGCTATACAATGAGCAGTTCTTC.